This TCR beta chain was recovered during a study of CD4 and CD8 cells across lung adenocarcinoma regions. In TCRdb, the PCR reads were re-called with MiXCR into one record per CDR3 protein. The data contain 10,000 to 15,000 distinct CDR3 sequences, approximately 50% of them seen just once; the ten biggest clones take up 25% to 35%. Unmatched junction bases numbered 13, after V lost 3 bases and J lost 0 bases. Germline CDR1 reads DFQATT; CDR2 reads SNEGSKA (reference sequence). The CDR3 runs 18 residues. The sequence came from a male donor with lung adenocarcinoma. The CD4 and CD8 labels of this study may be unreliable. The chain combines TRBV20-1 with TRBJ2-2; 7 bases line up with TRBD2. Sequencing input: CD8+ T cells from the margin of a lung tumor. The CDR3 here is CSASGGSSGRTNTGELFF. CDR3 nucleotides: TGCAGTGCTAGTGGGGGGTCTAGCGGAAGGACGAACACCGGGGAGCTGTTTTTT.